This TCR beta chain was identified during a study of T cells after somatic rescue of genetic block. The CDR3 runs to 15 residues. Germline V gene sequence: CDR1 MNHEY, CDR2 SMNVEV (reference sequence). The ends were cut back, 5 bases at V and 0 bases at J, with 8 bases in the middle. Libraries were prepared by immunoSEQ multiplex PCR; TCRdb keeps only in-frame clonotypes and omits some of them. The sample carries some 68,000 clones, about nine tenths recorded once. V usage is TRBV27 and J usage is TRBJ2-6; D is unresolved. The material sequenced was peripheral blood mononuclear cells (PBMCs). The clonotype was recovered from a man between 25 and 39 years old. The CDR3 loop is CASSTPSSGANVLTF. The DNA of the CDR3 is TGTGCCAGCAGTACTCCCAGCTCTGGGGCCAACGTCCTGACTTTC.